This T cell receptor beta chain was obtained from a study of cytomegalovirus exposure and HLA in healthy donors. Overall study findings and caveats: A later analysis by the authors found several of the most significant clusters apparently linked to common viral pathogens. CMV serostatus alone was available as immune exposure information. It was shown in a later analysis that HLA-associated TCR beta chains were more clonally expanded than other, equally common chains.

With 60 Vbeta and 13 Jbeta primers, the PCR was carried out. Sequencing used immunoSEQ multiplex PCR; TCRdb keeps in-frame clones, though not all of them. This sample's clone table lists fewer than 150,000 clones. Points on this clone: The antigen remains unidentified.

Sampled while nominally healthy, donors likely had unrecorded immune exposures. Per the germline V gene, CDR1 is MDHEN and CDR2 is SYDVKM. With 11 bases removed from V and 5 bases from J, the gap between germline ends came to 15 bases. The CDR3 contains 12 residues. The chain links TRBV28 to TRBJ1-1, with D possibly matching TRBD1 (6 bases). The sequence was obtained from a middle-aged man in good health and CMV-seronegative. Sequencing input: PBMCs. The CDR3 is CASWGGRTEAFF. The CDR3 nucleotides are TGTGCCTCGTGGGGGGGGCGGACTGAAGCTTTCTTT.